The rows below give T cell receptor beta chains drawn from one sample of a study of T cell repertoires in cytomegalovirus infection. Each CDR3 protein is one row after TCRdb ran MiXCR on the reads. Here the sample spans approximately 200,000 distinct CDR3 sequences, over 20% being singletons. What was sequenced was CD8+ T cells from PBMCs. The receptors originated from a human donor in good health (CMV status not recorded). Some clones in this sample may be carry-over from other donors' samples. Both conserved end residues are part of each CDR3. A D gene is named only where the DNA matches it firmly. Some rows have no size entry. The others give once, few or many, or a class for an expanded clone.

TRBJ2-1,12,.,few,TRBV29-1,CSVEDLGLEQFF,TGCAGCGTTGAAGATTTAGGGTTGGAGCAGTTCTTC
TRBJ2-7,14,TRBD2,.,TRBV7-6,CASSLQAGGIEQYF,TGTGCCAGCAGCTTACAAGCGGGGGGGATCGAGCAGTACTTC
TRBJ2-7,12,.,.,TRBV12-3/TRBV12-4,CASSSHRDEQYF,TGTGCCAGCAGTTCCCACAGGGACGAGCAGTACTTC
TRBJ1-5,13,.,.,TRBV12-3/TRBV12-4,CASTPGRNQPQHF,TGTGCCAGCACCCCCGGGAGGAATCAGCCCCAGCATTTT
TRBJ2-1,16,TRBD2,few,TRBV27,CASSPLAVFSYNEQFF,TGTGCCAGCAGCCCTCTAGCGGTATTCTCCTACAATGAGCAGTTCTTC
TRBJ2-2,15,.,few,TRBV4-1,CASSQVITGSGELFF,TGCGCCAGCAGCCAAGTCATCACCGGGTCCGGGGAGCTGTTTTTT
TRBJ1-1,16,.,few,TRBV11-2,CASSRETLFGGTEAFF,TGTGCCAGCAGCCGAGAGACCCTTTTTGGAGGTACTGAAGCTTTCTTT
TRBJ1-4,13,.,.,TRBV6-6,CASSHIDGEKLFF,TGTGCCAGCAGTCACATAGATGGGGAAAAACTGTTTTTT
TRBJ2-2,18,TRBD2,.,TRBV4-1,CASSWPLAGGSNTGELFF,TGCGCCAGCAGCTGGCCCCTAGCGGGGGGCTCGAACACCGGGGAGCTGTTTTTT
TRBJ1-2,18,.,.,TRBV4-1,CASSQESHRGRRNYGYTF,TGCGCCAGCAGCCAAGAGTCTCATCGTGGACGCCGGAACTATGGCTACACCTTC
TRBJ1-1,13,TRBD1,few,TRBV20-1,CSASDRERTEAFF,TGCAGTGCCTCGGACAGGGAGAGGACTGAAGCTTTCTTT
TRBJ1-1,17,TRBD1,.,TRBV7-9,CASTIPGTAPGGTEAFF,TGTGCCAGCACCATCCCCGGGACAGCACCGGGTGGCACTGAAGCTTTCTTT
TRBJ2-3,16,.,few,TRBV5-6,CASSLWTTVYTDTQYF,TGTGCCAGCAGCTTGTGGACGACGGTTTACACAGATACGCAGTATTTT
TRBJ1-1,13,.,many,TRBV12-3/TRBV12-4,CASNLDGNTEAFF,TGTGCCAGCAATCTGGACGGGAACACTGAAGCTTTCTTT
TRBJ1-5,12,.,.,TRBV29-1,CRVQGIYQPQHF,TGCAGAGTACAGGGAATTTATCAGCCCCAGCATTTT
TRBJ2-7,15,.,many,TRBV7-6,CASSLDIGGTYEQYF,TGTGCCAGCAGCTTAGATATCGGTGGGACGTACGAGCAGTACTTC
TRBJ1-1,14,TRBD1,many,TRBV27,CASSLTGAPEGAFF,TGTGCCAGCAGTCTCACAGGGGCGCCCGAGGGGGCTTTCTTT
TRBJ2-1,13,.,few,TRBV7-3,CASSASGKDEQFF,TGTGCCAGCAGCGCCTCGGGGAAAGATGAGCAGTTCTTC
TRBJ1-1,15,TRBD1,many,TRBV7-6,CASSLEYRGATEAFF,TGTGCCAGCAGCTTAGAGTACAGGGGGGCCACTGAAGCTTTCTTT
TRBJ1-1,13,.,.,TRBV5-1,CASSWTEGTEAFF,TGCGCCAGCAGCTGGACTGAGGGCACTGAAGCTTTCTTT
TRBJ1-2,16,TRBD1,.,TRBV6-1,CASSVDRGQYSYGYTF,TGTGCCAGCAGTGTGGACAGGGGGCAGTACAGCTATGGCTACACCTTC
TRBJ1-1,13,.,.,TRBV12-3/TRBV12-4,CASSFARGTEAFF,TGTGCCAGCAGTTTTGCCCGGGGAACTGAAGCTTTCTTT
TRBJ1-3,13,.,few,TRBV20-1,CSARSGPGNTIYF,TGCAGTGCTAGATCTGGGCCGGGAAACACCATATATTTT
TRBJ1-4,13,.,.,TRBV20-1,CSARGALGEKLFF,TGCAGTGCTAGAGGGGCGCTAGGGGAAAAACTGTTTTTT
TRBJ1-3,15,.,.,TRBV7-9,CASSSEGNPGNTIYF,TGTGCCAGCAGCTCAGAGGGTAACCCTGGAAACACCATATATTTT
TRBJ1-1,13,.,.,TRBV12-3/TRBV12-4,CASSLVEGPEAFF,TGTGCCAGCAGTTTAGTGGAGGGACCTGAAGCTTTCTTT
TRBJ2-7,14,.,.,TRBV7-6,CASSRGTPPSEQYF,TGTGCCAGCAGCCGCGGGACACCCCCTAGCGAGCAGTACTTC
TRBJ1-1,14,.,.,TRBV7-9,CASSLGGINTEAFF,TGTGCCAGCAGCTTAGGAGGGATCAACACTGAAGCTTTCTTT
TRBJ1-2,18,.,.,TRBV12-3/TRBV12-4,CASSLFPVVAGANYGYTF,TGTGCCAGCAGTTTATTCCCTGTAGTCGCCGGGGCTAACTATGGCTACACCTTC
TRBJ2-1,13,.,once,TRBV10-3,CAISAPPYNEQFF,TGTGCCATCAGTGCCCCCCCCTACAATGAGCAGTTCTTC
TRBJ1-1,16,.,.,TRBV11-1,CASSLVGRYQHTEAFF,TGTGCCAGCAGCTTAGTGGGCCGCTACCAGCACACTGAAGCTTTCTTT
TRBJ2-3,15,TRBD2,few,TRBV14,CASSPPGLATDTQYF,TGTGCCAGCAGCCCCCCGGGACTAGCCACAGATACGCAGTATTTT
TRBJ2-5,14,.,few,TRBV20-1,CSASIRGYQETQYF,TGCAGTGCTAGTATCCGGGGCTACCAAGAGACCCAGTACTTC
TRBJ2-1,14,.,.,TRBV2,CASSDRASYNEQFF,TGTGCCAGCAGTGATCGGGCGTCCTACAATGAGCAGTTCTTC
TRBJ1-2,15,.,few,TRBV6-8,CASSYSWNRAYGYTF,TGTGCCAGCAGTTACTCGTGGAACAGGGCCTATGGCTACACCTTC
TRBJ2-1,16,.,few,TRBV7-9,CASSQPTEAHYNEQFF,TGTGCCAGCAGCCAACCCACGGAGGCCCACTACAATGAGCAGTTCTTC
TRBJ1-5,13,.,.,TRBV7-6,CASSAPDGQPQHF,TGTGCCAGCAGCGCTCCAGACGGACAGCCCCAGCATTTT